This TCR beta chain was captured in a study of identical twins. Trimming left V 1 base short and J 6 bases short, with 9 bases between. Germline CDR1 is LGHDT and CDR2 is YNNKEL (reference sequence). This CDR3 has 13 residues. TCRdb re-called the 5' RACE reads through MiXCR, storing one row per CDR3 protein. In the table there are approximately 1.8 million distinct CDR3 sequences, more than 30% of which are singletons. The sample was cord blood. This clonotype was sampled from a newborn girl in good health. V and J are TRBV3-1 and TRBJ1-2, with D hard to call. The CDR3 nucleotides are TGTGCCAGCAGCCAAGCGGGGAACGATGGCTACACCTTC. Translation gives CASSQAGNDGYTF. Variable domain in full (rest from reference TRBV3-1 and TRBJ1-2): DTAVSQTPKYLVTQMGNDKSIKCEQNLGHDTMYWYKQDSKKFLKIMFSYNNKELIINETVPNRFSPKSPDKAHLNLHINSLELGDSAVYFCASSQAGNDGYTFGSGTRLTVV.